This passage covers 19 T cell receptor beta chains from one sample sequenced in a study of control samples from healthy donors and cancer patients (dated by TCRdb to the early 2020s). Library generation was performed with the immunoSEQ multiplex PCR assay. As stored in TCRdb, this immuneACCESS dataset retains in-frame rearrangements with V and J assigned. A fraction of the clones does not appear; measured against another copy, unresolved V genes explain less than half of the discrepancy, and the remainder lacks a known reason. The sample profile shows roughly 100,000 clones; roughly 94% of them were found once. The ten largest clonotypes hold over 2% of the sample. The specimen was blood. The source of these receptors is a young woman in good health.

The chain's CDR3 is CASSLGWNSQETQYF. The CDR3 bases are TGCGCCAGCAGCTTGGGGTGGAACTCCCAAGAGACCCAGTACTTC. The gene calls are TRBV5-1 and TRBJ2-5; D gene ambiguous. The ends were cut back, 0 bases at V and 1 base at J, with 10 bases in the middle. The CDR3 spans 15 residues. CDR1 is SGHRS and CDR2 is YFSETQ in the germline V gene.

This clone has just one count. The V call is TRBV19, the J call TRBJ1-3, with 7 nucleotides matching TRBD1. Germline V lookup: CDR1 LNHDA, CDR2 SQIVND (reference sequence). Trimming cost V 3 bases and J 15 bases; bases outside gene matches: 11. CDR3 length equals 13 residues. CDR3 loop: CASSMGVGTVTYF. The CDR3 DNA sequence: TGTGCCAGTAGTATGGGGGTGGGGACAGTCACATATTTT.

The genes are TRBV6-6 and TRBJ2-1, with 11 nucleotides matching TRBD2. Germline loops: CDR1 MNHNY, CDR2 SVGAGI (reference sequence). With 6 bases clipped from V and 9 bases from J, the junction kept 10 bases outside the gene matches. The CDR3 runs to 15 residues. DNA of the CDR3: TGTGCCAGCAGGCCACTAGCGGGAGTTGGGGTTGAGCAGTTCTTC. This codes for CASRPLAGVGVEQFF.

By sample share, this clone is medium-sized (0.01 to 0.1%). J is TRBJ2-1 and V is TRBV19; the D gene is possibly TRBD2 (5 bases). This CDR3 has 10 residues. The germline V gene has CDR1 LNHDA and CDR2 SQIVND (reference sequence). Trimming took off 9 bases at V and 9 bases at J, with 9 bases between the two ends. CDR3 DNA sequence: TGTGCCAGCCTAGGGAGTGAGCAGTTCTTC. Its translation: CASLGSEQFF.

The V and J genes are TRBV5-4 and TRBJ2-5; D perhaps matches TRBD1 (5 bases). The V end lost 2 bases, the J end lost 5 bases, and 10 bases lay between the germline ends. The V gene's germline CDR1 is SGHNT and CDR2 YYREEE (reference sequence). The CDR3 covers 13 residues. DNA of the CDR3: TGTGCCAGCAGCTTAAGGGGCGCCGAGACCCAGTACTTC. Residues: CASSLRGAETQYF.

This clone was seen once. This chain uses TRBV24-1 with TRBJ1-3; no reliable D call. Trimming shortened V by 5 bases and J by 0 bases, and 1 base separated the two germline ends. The length of the CDR3 is 12 residues. Germline V gives CDR1 KGHDR, CDR2 SFDVKD. The CDR3 region is CATSASGNTIYF. As DNA, the CDR3 is TGTGCCACCAGTGCCTCTGGAAACACCATATATTTT.

CDR3 amino acids: CASSTDRGRGEAFF. The DNA of the CDR3 is TGTGCCAGCAGCACGGACAGGGGGAGGGGTGAAGCTTTCTTT. The chain has TRBV5-6 and TRBJ1-1, with 10 bases lining up with TRBD1. Trimming cost V 4 bases and J 7 bases; bases outside gene matches: 7. Germline lookup yields CDR1 SGHDT and CDR2 YYEEEE. The CDR3 loop spans 14 amino acids. The full variable domain, with the rest looked up from reference TRBV5-6 and TRBJ1-1, is DAGVTQSPTHLIKTRGQQVTLRCSPKSGHDTVSWYQQALGQGPQFIFQYYEEEERQRGNFPDRFSGHQFPNYSSELNVNALLLGDSALYLCASSTDRGRGEAFFGQGTRLTVV.

The chain joins TRBV28 to TRBJ1-4; TRBD1 matches at 7 bases. Trimming removed 2 bases from V and 7 bases from J; junction bases left unmatched: 10. Germline V gives CDR1 MDHEN, CDR2 SYDVKM. This CDR3 contains 16 residues. The CDR3 DNA reads TGTGCCAGCAGTTTAGGAGGAGACAGGGCGGGTGAAAAACTGTTTTTT. Encoded protein: CASSLGGDRAGEKLFF. Looking up the rest from reference TRBV28 and TRBJ1-4 gives the full variable domain: DVKVTQSSRYLVKRTGEKVFLECVQDMDHENMFWYRQDPGLGLRLIYFSYDVKMKEKGDIPEGYSVSREKKERFSLILESASTNQTSMYLCASSLGGDRAGEKLFFGSGTQLSVL.

The chain has TRBV5-5 and TRBJ1-3; D remains unclear. V lost 0 bases and J 3 bases, leaving 10 bases between the germline ends. CDR1 SGHKS and CDR2 YYEKEE come from the germline V gene (reference sequence). The CDR3 has 15 amino acids. The DNA of the CDR3 is TGTGCCAGCAGCTTGGGCAGGCACTTTGGAAACACCATATATTTT. Translating gives CASSLGRHFGNTIYF.

The chain carries TRBV28 and TRBJ1-4; TRBD1 matches at 8 bases. The length of the CDR3 is 18 residues. Germline V gene lookup returns CDR1 MDHEN and CDR2 SYDVKM. With 5 bases clipped from V and 0 bases from J, the junction kept 11 bases outside the gene matches. The CDR3 region has the DNA TGTGCCAGCAGTGCACCGGACAGGGTTTGGGCAACTAATGAAAAACTGTTTTTT. It encodes CASSAPDRVWATNEKLFF.

This chain links TRBV6-5 with TRBJ1-5; D not resolved. V was trimmed by 6 bases and J by 0 bases, leaving 12 bases between them. The germline V gene has CDR1 MNHEY and CDR2 SVGAGI. CDR3 length: 15 amino acids. In DNA, the CDR3 is TGTGCCAGCAGATCCCAAGCAACTAGCAATCAGCCCCAGCATTTT. Its protein is CASRSQATSNQPQHF.

The gene calls are TRBV28 and TRBJ1-1, with D unclear. The CDR3 extends over 14 amino acids. Trimming removed 6 bases from V and 1 base from J, with 12 bases in between. From germline, CDR1 is MDHEN and CDR2 SYDVKM. Here the CDR3 DNA reads TGTGCCAGCAGACGAGGGCTTCGGAACACTGAAGCTTTCTTT. Translating it yields CASRRGLRNTEAFF.

The rearrangement links TRBV7-8 to TRBJ1-1, with 7 bases lining up with TRBD1. J was trimmed by 0 bases and V by 10 bases; bases with no gene match: 5. The CDR3 extends over 13 amino acids. Looked up from germline, CDR1 is SGHVS and CDR2 is FQNEAQ. Written as DNA, the CDR3 is TGTGCCACCACACAGGGGATGAACACTGAAGCTTTCTTT. Translating it yields CATTQGMNTEAFF.

The chain carries TRBV4-1 and TRBJ2-7; 7 nucleotides agree with TRBD1. The junction had 16 bases not matched to a gene; V was cut back by 4 bases and J by 4 bases. The length of the CDR3 is 17 residues. Germline CDR1 is MGHRA and CDR2 is YSYEKL. CDR3 residues: CASSRANLVDRAYEQYF. CDR3 DNA: TGCGCCAGCAGCCGCGCCAATTTAGTAGACAGGGCTTACGAGCAGTACTTC.

CDR3 protein: CASSMGTGDQPQHF. The CDR3 region has the DNA TGTGCCAGTAGTATGGGTACAGGTGATCAGCCCCAGCATTTT. The chain employs TRBV19 and TRBJ1-5, with a tentative D call TRBD1 (5 bases). The CDR3 is 14 residues long. From germline, CDR1 is LNHDA and CDR2 SQIVND (reference sequence). Trimming took 3 bases from V and 5 from J, leaving 11 bases between them.

The chain uses TRBV6-1 and TRBJ2-5, with TRBD2 identical over 10 bases. The CDR3 is 16 amino acids. The ends lost 2 bases at V and 4 bases at J; junction bases unmatched: 7. Germline V gene data show CDR1 as MNHNS and CDR2 as SASEGT. The CDR3 region is CASSEQSGGGSETQYF. The CDR3 coding sequence is TGTGCCAGCAGTGAACAAAGCGGGGGGGGTTCAGAGACCCAGTACTTC.

The chain employs TRBV30 and TRBJ1-2; possibly TRBD1 for D (5 bases). Germline V gives CDR1 GTSNPN, CDR2 SVGIG (reference sequence). The ends were cut back, 1 base at V and 8 bases at J, with 11 bases in the middle. The CDR3 covers 12 residues. The CDR3 nucleotides are TGTGCCTGGAGTGAGGACACCGGGGGCTACACCTTC. Its protein is CAWSEDTGGYTF.

This chain uses TRBV29-1 with TRBJ2-1; no reliable D call. The CDR3 runs 17 residues. Germline lookup yields CDR1 SQVTM and CDR2 ANQGSEA. Trimming took 3 bases from V and 0 from J, leaving 18 bases between them. CDR3: CSVEVWAVRTSYNEQFF. The CDR3 region has the DNA TGCAGCGTTGAGGTGTGGGCCGTCCGAACCTCCTACAATGAGCAGTTCTTC.

V and J are TRBV2 and TRBJ2-2; 11 positions match TRBD1. The V and J ends lost 3 bases and 4 bases, in that order; junction bases with no gene match: 4. Germline V gene data show CDR1 as SNHLY and CDR2 as FYNNEI. The CDR3 consists of 16 residues. CDR3 region: CASSESGTGGTGELFF. The DNA for the CDR3 is TGTGCCAGCAGTGAGAGCGGGACAGGGGGCACCGGGGAGCTGTTTTTT.